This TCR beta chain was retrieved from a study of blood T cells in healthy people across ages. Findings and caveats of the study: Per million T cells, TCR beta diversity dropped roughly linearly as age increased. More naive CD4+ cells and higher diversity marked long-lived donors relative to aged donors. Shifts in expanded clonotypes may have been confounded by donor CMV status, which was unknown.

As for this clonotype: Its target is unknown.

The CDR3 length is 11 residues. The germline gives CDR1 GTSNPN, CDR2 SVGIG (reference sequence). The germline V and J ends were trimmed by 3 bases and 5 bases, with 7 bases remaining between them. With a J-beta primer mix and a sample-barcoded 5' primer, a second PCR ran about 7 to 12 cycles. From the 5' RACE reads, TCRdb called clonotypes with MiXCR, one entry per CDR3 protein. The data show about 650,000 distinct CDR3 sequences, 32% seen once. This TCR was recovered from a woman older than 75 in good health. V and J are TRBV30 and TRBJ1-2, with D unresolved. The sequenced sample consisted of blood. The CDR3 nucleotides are TGTGCCTGGAGGTCCGCGTATGGCTACACCTTC. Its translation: CAWRSAYGYTF.